One sample yielded the 21 T cell receptor beta chains listed below, sequenced in a study of radiation and T cells in renal cell carcinoma. Clones were sequenced by immunoSEQ multiplex PCR, and TCRdb holds only the in-frame ones, with some missing. The repertoire holds approximately 170,000 clones, with roughly nine tenths as singletons. Time point here: blood 4 weeks post-SBRT, at nephrectomy. Noted treatment: 15 Gy SBRT to primary tumor, nephrectomy 4 weeks later. This material consisted of blood, taken from a patient whose treatment included radiotherapy and nephrectomy. These TCRs come from a woman aged 50 to 65 with renal cell carcinoma.

J is TRBJ2-5 and V is TRBV5-1, with 9 bases that match TRBD2. The V segment lost 4 bases and the J segment 1 base; nucleotides outside the gene matches: 11. The CDR3 sequence is 17 residues long. Germline V lookup: CDR1 SGHRS, CDR2 YFSETQ. The CDR3 region is CASSAGWVAGVQETQYF. In nucleotides, the CDR3 is TGCGCCAGCAGCGCGGGTTGGGTAGCGGGGGTCCAAGAGACCCAGTACTTC.

The V gene is TRBV6-1, the J gene TRBJ2-7; 11 nucleotides match TRBD1. The CDR3 runs 14 residues. V shed 6 bases, J shed 0 bases, and the junction held 1 base outside the gene matches. CDR1 and CDR2 (germline): MNHNS, SASEGT. CDR3 residues: CASRGTGGSYEQYF. As DNA, the CDR3 is TGTGCCAGCAGAGGGACAGGGGGCTCCTACGAGCAGTACTTC.

As DNA, the CDR3 is TGTGCCAGTAGTATATGGTCAGGGGGTGGTCAGCCCCAGCATTTT. This encodes CASSIWSGGGQPQHF. The rearrangement uses TRBV19 and TRBJ1-5, with 7 bases aligning to TRBD1. The CDR3 runs 15 residues. CDR1 LNHDA and CDR2 SQIVND come from the germline V gene (reference sequence). The V segment lost 2 bases and the J segment 6 bases; nucleotides outside the gene matches: 7.

The CDR3 sequence is CASSVVLDPGELFF. The CDR3 DNA is TGTGCCAGCAGCGTAGTTCTGGATCCCGGGGAGCTGTTTTTT. The rearrangement joins TRBV9 to TRBJ2-2, with D unresolved. Germline V gene sequence: CDR1 SGDLS, CDR2 YYNGEE. V was pared by 0 bases and J by 6 bases, with 9 bases between. The CDR3 loop spans 14 amino acids.

This clone was detected only once. The V gene is TRBV4-1, the J gene TRBJ2-7; D is possibly TRBD2 (7 bases). V gave up 0 bases and J gave up 0 bases, with 18 bases separating them. Germline values: CDR1 MGHRA, CDR2 YSYEKL. There are 18 residues in the CDR3. The CDR3 coding sequence is TGCGCCAGCAGCCAAGAGAGGGGGGGCGGGGGAAGCTCCTACGAGCAGTACTTC. Protein sequence: CASSQERGGGGSSYEQYF.

This rearrangement joins TRBV7-9 to TRBJ2-3, with unresolved D. The length of the CDR3 is 14 residues. CDR1 is SEHNR and CDR2 is FQNEAQ in the germline V gene (reference sequence). Between the trimmed V and J ends, which lost 5 bases and 4 bases, there was a span of 13 bases. CDR3 in DNA: TGTGCCAGCAGCCAAAGATTGGCTGCAGATACGCAGTATTTT. This encodes CASSQRLAADTQYF.

The rearrangement joins TRBV29-1 to TRBJ1-2, with a tentative D call TRBD1 (6 bases). The germline CDR1 and CDR2 sequences are SQVTM and ANQGSEA. The CDR3 extends over 15 amino acids. V was pared by 0 bases and J by 2 bases, with 13 bases between. The CDR3 nucleotides read TGCAGCGTTGAAGATCAGGGCAGGGGAAACTATGGCTACACCTTC. Translating it yields CSVEDQGRGNYGYTF.

J is TRBJ2-3 and V is TRBV5-1; D is unresolved. Trimming pared 0 bases from V and 6 bases from J, leaving 8 bases between. CDR1 SGHRS and CDR2 YFSETQ come from the germline V gene. CDR3 length: 13 residues. The CDR3: CASSLDLGDTQYF. The CDR3 DNA is TGCGCCAGCAGCTTGGACCTTGGGGATACGCAGTATTTT.

The rearrangement joins TRBV9 to TRBJ2-7, with a tentative D call TRBD1 (6 bases). V was pared by 0 bases and J by 3 bases, with 10 bases between. CDR3 length: 14 residues. The V gene's germline CDR1 is SGDLS and CDR2 YYNGEE. The CDR3: CASSVDEGGYEQYF. CDR3 in DNA: TGTGCCAGCAGCGTAGATGAAGGGGGCTACGAGCAGTACTTC. Full variable domain (remainder filled in from reference TRBV9 and TRBJ2-7): DSGVTQTPKHLITATGQRVTLRCSPRSGDLSVYWYQQSLDQGLQFLIQYYNGEERAKGNILERFSAQQFPDLHSELNLSSLELGDSALYFCASSVDEGGYEQYFGPGTRLTVT.

J is TRBJ1-5 and V is TRBV6-1; D remains unclear. Germline CDR1 reads MNHNS; CDR2 reads SASEGT. The CDR3 spans 13 residues. With 3 bases removed from V and 2 bases from J, the gap between germline ends came to 5 bases. The CDR3 spells CASSDSRNQPQHF. CDR3 nucleotides: TGTGCCAGCAGTGACTCCCGCAATCAGCCCCAGCATTTT.

The chain couples TRBV5-6 to TRBJ2-1, with D maybe TRBD1 (6 bases). The CDR3 extends over 14 amino acids. V lost 2 bases and J lost 6, with 12 bases in between. Germline CDR1 is SGHDT and CDR2 is YYEEEE. The CDR3 DNA reads as TGTGCCAGCAGCTTCCAGGGGCCTACCAATGAGCAGTTCTTC. As protein: CASSFQGPTNEQFF.

The chain links TRBV7-9 to TRBJ2-5; the match to TRBD2 covers 14 bases. The length of the CDR3 is 17 residues. The V gene's germline CDR1 is SEHNR and CDR2 FQNEAQ (reference sequence). V gave up 3 bases and J gave up 2 bases; unmatched junction bases: 5. CDR3 in DNA: TGTGCCAGCAGCTTCGGGACTAGCGGGGGCCGGCAAGAGACCCAGTACTTC. Its translation: CASSFGTSGGRQETQYF.

The V gene is TRBV2, the J gene TRBJ2-3; 9 bases match TRBD1. Germline V lookup: CDR1 SNHLY, CDR2 FYNNEI. Trimming removed 6 bases from V and 3 bases from J; junction bases left unmatched: 7. The CDR3 extends over 15 amino acids. CDR3 coding DNA: TGTGCCAGCAGAGGGGGGACAGGGAAAACAGATACGCAGTATTTT. Translated, it gives CASRGGTGKTDTQYF. The full variable domain, its missing parts supplied by reference TRBV2 and TRBJ2-3, is EPEVTQTPSHQVTQMGQEVILRCVPISNHLYFYWYRQILGQKVEFLVSFYNNEISEKSEIFDDQFSVERPDGSNFTLKIRSTKLEDSAMYFCASRGGTGKTDTQYFGPGTRLTVL.

The V and J genes are TRBV6-1 and TRBJ1-5; D is undetermined. The germline V gene has CDR1 MNHNS and CDR2 SASEGT. CDR3 length: 11 amino acids. V lost 3 bases to trimming and J lost 7 bases, with 4 bases between them. CDR3 sequence (DNA): TGTGCCAGCAGTGATTGGCAGCCCCAGCATTTT. It translates to CASSDWQPQHF.

CDR3 region: CASSPAGISPLHF. The CDR3 DNA follows: TGTGCCAGCAGCCCAGCCGGGATTTCACCCCTCCACTTT. The rearrangement uses TRBV7-8 and TRBJ1-6; no reliable D call. V was cut by 5 bases and J by 9 bases, with 11 bases left in between. The CDR3 has 13 residues. CDR1 is SGHVS and CDR2 is FQNEAQ in the germline V gene. Full variable domain (rest looked up from reference TRBV7-8 and TRBJ1-6): GAGVSQSPRYKVAKRGQDVALRCDPISGHVSLFWYQQALGQGPEFLTYFQNEAQLDKSGLPSDRFFAERPEGSVSTLKIQRTQQEDSAVYLCASSPAGISPLHFGNGTRLTVT.

The genes are TRBV25-1 and TRBJ1-1, with D perhaps matching TRBD1 (6 bases). Trimming cost V 9 bases and J 4 bases, with 15 bases left between them. Per the germline V gene, CDR1 is MGHDK and CDR2 is SYGVNS. The CDR3 has 13 residues. CDR3 in amino acids: CASRGGAATEAFF. The CDR3 coding sequence is TGTGCCAGTAGGGGGGGGGCGGCCACTGAAGCTTTCTTT.

The genes are TRBV5-5 and TRBJ1-5; weak D call: TRBD1 (6 bases). There are 16 residues in the CDR3. With 0 bases removed from V and 6 bases from J, the gap between germline ends came to 16 bases. Germline CDR1 and CDR2: SGHKS and YYEKEE (reference sequence). DNA for the CDR3: TGTGCCAGCAGCTTGGAGCCAGGGGCCAGGCGTCAGCCCCAGCATTTT. Translated: CASSLEPGARRQPQHF.

The V call is TRBV6-5, the J call TRBJ2-3; D perhaps matches TRBD1 (5 bases). Germline CDR1 MNHEY, CDR2 SVGAGI. The CDR3 is 15 residues long. The ends were cut back, 2 bases at V and 0 bases at J, with 9 bases in the middle. This CDR3 is CASSYMQGSTDTQYF. DNA of the CDR3: TGTGCCAGCAGTTACATGCAGGGCAGCACAGATACGCAGTATTTT.

The chain has TRBV7-8 and TRBJ2-3, with TRBD2 matching 11 bases. Per germline, CDR1 SGHVS and CDR2 FQNEAQ. The V segment lost 0 bases and the J segment 7 bases; nucleotides outside the gene matches: 3. The CDR3 is made up of 15 amino acids. The CDR3 loop is CASSLASGGEYTQYF. The CDR3, as DNA: TGTGCCAGCAGCTTAGCTAGCGGGGGGGAGTATACGCAGTATTTT.

The gene calls are TRBV6-8 and TRBJ1-4; no clear D. Germline CDR1 reads MNHGY; CDR2 reads SAAAGT. There are 16 residues in the CDR3. Between the trimmed V and J ends, which lost 3 bases and 5 bases, there was a span of 16 bases. The CDR3, as DNA: TGTGCCAGCAGTTATTGTAGTCGAGAGAAAAATGAAAAACTGTTTTTT. Its translation: CASSYCSREKNEKLFF.

V is TRBV2 and J is TRBJ2-2, with 9 bases matching TRBD2. This CDR3 is built from 16 residues. Germline CDR1 is SNHLY and CDR2 is FYNNEI. V was pared by 2 bases and J by 6 bases, with 7 bases of the junction left unmatched. The CDR3 bases are TGTGCCAGCAGTGAAAGAGGCGGGGGGGCCGCCGGGGAGCTGTTTTTT. This encodes CASSERGGGAAGELFF. The entire variable domain, with the rest obtained from reference TRBV2 and TRBJ2-2, is as follows: EPEVTQTPSHQVTQMGQEVILRCVPISNHLYFYWYRQILGQKVEFLVSFYNNEISEKSEIFDDQFSVERPDGSNFTLKIRSTKLEDSAMYFCASSERGGGAAGELFFGEGSRLTVL.